This T cell receptor beta chain was sequenced in a study of blood T cell repertoires in COVID-19. TCRdb's table, derived via immunoSEQ multiplex PCR, lists solely in-frame clones and lacks some. The data hold about 36,000 clones, with roughly 84% observed a single time. The V gene end was trimmed by 5 bases and the J gene end by 3 bases; junction bases not matched to a gene: 6. From germline, CDR1 is MDHEN and CDR2 SYDVKM. The CDR3 loop spans 14 amino acids. The genes are TRBV28 and TRBJ2-7, with 8 bases fitting TRBD1. The TCR was taken from a human donor in a cohort sampled during active COVID-19. Sequenced material: peripheral blood. CDR3: CASSPRTGYYEQYF. The CDR3 DNA follows: TGTGCCAGCAGTCCCAGGACAGGGTACTACGAGCAGTACTTC.